Reported below is one T cell receptor beta chain. Its cognate antigen is unknown. This record belongs to a study of T cell responses to AZD1222 COVID-19 vaccine. Study conclusions and caveats: None of the repertoires were sampled until the peak T cell response had passed.

V was clipped by 2 bases and J by 3 bases, with 14 bases between them. Germline V gives CDR1 MNHNY, CDR2 SVGAGI (reference sequence). The CDR3 is 15 amino acids. This table comes from immunoSEQ multiplex PCR, and its TCRdb copy is limited to in-frame clones, with some not included. The sample yields about 140,000 clones, over 80% seen once. Sequenced here: peripheral blood, sampled 28 days after the second AZD1222 dose. The J gene is TRBJ2-7, the V gene TRBV6-6, with D possibly matching TRBD1 (6 bases). This TCR came from an adult who received the AZD1222 COVID-19 vaccine. CDR3 sequence reads: CASSYQWGQVYEQYF. Written as DNA, the CDR3 is TGTGCCAGCAGTTACCAGTGGGGACAAGTCTACGAGCAGTACTTC.